These 19 T cell receptor beta chains share one sample of origin, sequenced in a study of regulatory T cells in long-lasting Graves disease. Combining iRepertoire HTBI primers with Arm-PCR of CDR3 regions, the authors built TCR beta libraries. Via MiXCR, TCRdb re-called the multiplex PCR reads, giving one row per CDR3 protein. The sample has 300,000 to 400,000 distinct CDR3 sequences, 15% to 20% seen once. Time point: newly diagnosed GD, antithyroid drugs for less than 3 months. Extracted RNA from PBMCs served as the source of the TCR library. The sequencing here drew on peripheral blood mononuclear cells (PBMCs), taken at new diagnosis, from a patient treated with antithyroid drugs. These receptors originate from a female donor with Graves disease.

This clonotype was detected ten times or more. V and J are TRBV20-1 and TRBJ2-7, with 8 bases aligning to TRBD1. This CDR3 is built from 15 residues. Germline V gene data show CDR1 as DFQATT and CDR2 as SNEGSKA (reference sequence). V lost 1 base and J lost 2; bases outside the gene matches: 7. The CDR3 DNA is TGCAGTGCTAGAGTTGCGAGCAGGGGGCCCTACGAGCAGTACTTC. Translated: CSARVASRGPYEQYF.

This clonotype was picked up many times. The chain has TRBV24-1 and TRBJ2-3; no clear D gene. There are 11 residues in the CDR3. The germline V and J ends were trimmed by 7 bases and 5 bases, with 6 bases remaining between them. Per the germline V gene, CDR1 is KGHDR and CDR2 is SFDVKD. CDR3 region: CATSEVDTQYF. The CDR3 DNA is TGTGCCACCAGCGAAGTAGATACGCAGTATTTT.

As to this clonotype: A far larger clone is only one base removed, so a read error is likely. The V gene is TRBV12-3 or TRBV12-4, the J gene TRBJ2-1; maybe TRBD1 (6 bases). The ends were cut back, 6 bases at V and 10 bases at J, with 19 bases in the middle. The CDR3 totals 14 residues. In nucleotides, the CDR3 is TGTGCCAGCAGGATGGACAGCAACCCCTACGAGCAGTTCTTC. Its translation: CASRMDSNPYEQFF.

This clonotype has ten or more counts. The genes are TRBV12-3 or TRBV12-4 and TRBJ2-2; 10 nucleotides line up with TRBD2. The CDR3 covers 14 residues. V lost 8 bases to trimming and J lost 5 bases; unmatched junction nucleotides: 5. The CDR3 protein is CASETSGITGELFF. The CDR3 DNA is TGTGCCAGCGAAACTAGCGGGATTACCGGGGAGCTGTTTTTT.

This chain's CDR3 is CAWSAGTSFVQYF. Written as DNA, the CDR3 is TGTGCCTGGAGTGCCGGGACCAGCTTTGTGCAGTACTTC. The genes are TRBV30 and TRBJ2-7; D tentatively reads TRBD1 or TRBD2 (5 bases each). The CDR3 is 13 amino acids. V shed 1 base and J shed 9 bases, with 16 bases lying between them. Germline CDR1 is GTSNPN and CDR2 is SVGIG (reference sequence).

This clonotype was recorded a few times. This chain uses TRBV7-9 with TRBJ2-7; maybe TRBD1 (5 bases). V shed 3 bases and J shed 3 bases, with 12 bases lying between them. The CDR3 covers 14 residues. CDR1 and CDR2 (germline): SEHNR, FQNEAQ (reference sequence). The CDR3: CASSFGASSYEQYF. CDR3 sequence (DNA): TGTGCCAGCAGCTTTGGGGCTAGTAGCTACGAGCAGTACTTC.

This clonotype was observed at least ten times. The rearrangement links TRBV12-3 or TRBV12-4 to TRBJ2-5; no clear D. The CDR3 is made up of 13 amino acids. The germline V and J ends were trimmed by 3 bases and 4 bases, with 9 bases remaining between them. The CDR3 loop reads CASSFHPGETQYF. The CDR3 nucleotides read TGTGCCAGCAGTTTTCATCCTGGAGAGACCCAGTACTTC.

This clonotype occurred many times. The chain joins TRBV11-2 to TRBJ2-7; 7 positions agree with TRBD1. V shed 6 bases, J shed 0 bases, and the junction held 11 bases outside the gene matches. From germline, CDR1 is SGHAT and CDR2 FQNNGV. The length of the CDR3 is 16 residues. The CDR3 DNA follows: TGTGCCAGCAGTTCGACGAGGGGACAGAGCTCCTACGAGCAGTACTTC. Translated: CASSSTRGQSSYEQYF.

The table lists this clonotype with many counts. The chain links TRBV11-2 to TRBJ2-7; the match to TRBD1 covers 8 bases. J lost 0 bases, V lost 1 base, and 5 bases had no gene match. The CDR3 contains 16 residues. Germline CDR1 is SGHAT and CDR2 is FQNNGV. The CDR3 region is CASSLVSRGLSYEQYF. Here the CDR3 DNA reads TGTGCCAGCAGCTTAGTTAGCAGGGGGCTCTCCTACGAGCAGTACTTC.

The J gene is TRBJ1-3, the V gene TRBV7-9; 7 bases are a match to TRBD1. Germline-derived CDR1 and CDR2 are SEHNR and FQNEAQ (reference sequence). The CDR3 length is 16 residues. V lost 5 bases, J lost 0 bases, and 7 bases stayed unmatched. The CDR3 nucleotides read TGTGCCAGCAGCGGAACAGGGGTCCGCTCTGGAAACACCATATATTTT. Its protein product is CASSGTGVRSGNTIYF.

This clonotype has a handful of counts. A far larger clone is only one base removed, so a read error is likely. The chain combines TRBV3-1 with TRBJ1-1; the D is unclear. Germline V gene lookup returns CDR1 LGHDT and CDR2 YNNKEL (reference sequence). This CDR3 has 11 amino acids. V lost 6 bases to trimming and J lost 3 bases, with 5 bases between them. CDR3 sequence: CASSGDTEAFF. The CDR3 DNA is TGTGCCAGCAGTGGGGACACTGAAGCTTTCTTT.

The chain has TRBV15 and TRBJ1-3; D is uncertain. Germline V lookup: CDR1 LNHNV, CDR2 YYDKDF (reference sequence). The ends were cut back, 3 bases at V and 8 bases at J, with 14 bases in the middle. CDR3 length: 14 residues. CDR3 amino acids: CATSRARQMDTIYF. CDR3 bases: TGTGCCACCAGCAGGGCCAGACAAATGGACACCATATATTTT.

This clonotype was counted many times. The chain links TRBV12-3 or TRBV12-4 to TRBJ1-2, with a possible D match to TRBD1 (5 bases). V was clipped by 4 bases and J by 6 bases, with 9 bases between them. This CDR3 has 12 residues. CDR3 DNA: TGTGCCAGCAGTTCGAAGGGGCATGGCTACACCTTC. Protein: CASSSKGHGYTF.

The sample holds many counts of this clonotype. V usage is TRBV11-2 and J usage is TRBJ2-6, with D hard to call. The CDR3 runs to 15 residues. Germline V gene sequence: CDR1 SGHAT, CDR2 FQNNGV. V was clipped by 5 bases and J by 0 bases, with 8 bases between them. In nucleotides, the CDR3 is TGTGCCAGCAGCCGCGCCCTCTCTGGGGCCAACGTCCTGACTTTC. Translating gives CASSRALSGANVLTF.

This clonotype was detected many times. The V and J genes are TRBV7-9 and TRBJ2-1; TRBD2 matches 8 bases. CDR3 length: 16 amino acids. The germline V gene encodes CDR1 SEHNR and CDR2 FQNEAQ (reference sequence). Trimming cost V 6 bases and J 5 bases; bases outside gene matches: 12. The CDR3 DNA is TGTGCCAGCAGTCAAATCACTAGCGGACCAAACAATGAGCAGTTCTTC. Residues: CASSQITSGPNNEQFF.

The J gene is TRBJ2-7, the V gene TRBV5-1; no definite D call. This CDR3 contains 14 residues. The V end was cut by 4 bases, the J end by 0 bases, with 11 bases between. CDR1 is SGHRS and CDR2 is YFSETQ in the germline V gene. The CDR3 DNA sequence: TGCGCCAGCAGCCTCGTCGGACCCTCCTACGAGCAGTACTTC. This sequence encodes CASSLVGPSYEQYF.

This clonotype was detected many times. The chain has TRBV28 and TRBJ2-7; TRBD1 aligns across 7 bases. The germline V gene encodes CDR1 MDHEN and CDR2 SYDVKM. This CDR3 has 17 residues. Trimming at V came to 2 bases and at J to 2 bases, leaving 12 bases not matched to a gene. The CDR3 loop reads CASSLRFRGQEAYEQYF. CDR3 sequence (DNA): TGTGCCAGCAGTTTACGGTTTAGGGGGCAAGAGGCCTACGAGCAGTACTTC.

This clonotype was observed at least ten times. The gene calls are TRBV5-1 and TRBJ2-1, with TRBD2 identical over 7 bases. CDR1 and CDR2 from the germline V gene are SGHRS and YFSETQ. CDR3 size: 16 residues. The junction had 10 bases not matched to a gene; V was cut back by 1 base and J by 6 bases. This CDR3 reads CASSLFGGRDFNEQFF. CDR3 in DNA: TGCGCCAGCAGCTTGTTTGGCGGGAGAGATTTCAATGAGCAGTTCTTC.

This chain connects TRBV4-2 to TRBJ2-1, with 9 bases identical to TRBD2. V gave up 2 bases and J gave up 8 bases; unmatched junction bases: 4. This CDR3 is built from 14 residues. Germline-derived CDR1 and CDR2 are LGHNA and YNFKEQ. The CDR3 nucleotides read TGTGCCAGCAGCCAACGACTAGCGGCCGATGAGCAGTTCTTC. It translates to CASSQRLAADEQFF.